This section outlines one T cell receptor (beta chain) sequence together with its context. The entry originates in a study of blood T cell repertoires in COVID-19. In the authors' methods: Estimates of nucleated cell counts were drawn from the amplification of reference gene primers. Generated by immunoSEQ multiplex PCR, the TCRdb table keeps only in-frame clones and is missing some. The V and J calls and clone size are taken from that table; D and trimming were inferred from the DNA. The repertoire holds a few hundred thousand clones, with roughly 87% as singletons. The CDR3 consists of 15 residues. Germline V gives CDR1 SGDLS, CDR2 YYNGEE. V lost 4 bases to trimming and J lost 4 bases, with 15 bases between them. Participant reports of clinical history set cohort assignment.

The clonotype was recovered from a woman aged 45-65 years who had recovered from COVID-19. This sequence joins TRBV9 and TRBJ1-3; D is unclear. The material sequenced was PBMCs or T cells enriched from blood (not recorded which). DNA of the CDR3: TGTGCCAGCAGCAACGGACTCCAAGTGGGAAACACCATATATTTT. This gives the protein CASSNGLQVGNTIYF.